Many counts were recorded for the clone carrying this TCR beta chain. Antigen: not known. This sample was taken from a study of type 1 regulatory T cells. Whole-study context: T-allo10 is a Tr1-enriched, alloantigen-specific CD4 T cell product made in vitro.

MiXCR, run by TCRdb on the reads, gives a single entry per CDR3 protein. The sample gives fewer than 80,000 distinct CDR3 sequences, 20% of which show up once; more than 7.5% is in the top ten. Overall study findings and caveats: Type 1 regulatory T cells had a more restricted TCR repertoire than non-type 1 regulatory T cells.

The source is a human donor in good health. The sample consisted of cultured type 1 regulatory T (Tr1) cells, either the whole culture or a sorted fraction (not recorded which).

Written as DNA, the CDR3 is TGTGCCAGCAGCCCACTAGCGGGGGCTTCCTACGAGCAGTACTTC. Translation gives CASSPLAGASYEQYF. The rearrangement joins TRBV7-8 to TRBJ2-7, with 11 bases identical to TRBD2. The V gene's germline CDR1 is SGHVS and CDR2 FQNEAQ. CDR3 length equals 15 residues. V lost 5 bases and J lost 1; bases outside the gene matches: 4.